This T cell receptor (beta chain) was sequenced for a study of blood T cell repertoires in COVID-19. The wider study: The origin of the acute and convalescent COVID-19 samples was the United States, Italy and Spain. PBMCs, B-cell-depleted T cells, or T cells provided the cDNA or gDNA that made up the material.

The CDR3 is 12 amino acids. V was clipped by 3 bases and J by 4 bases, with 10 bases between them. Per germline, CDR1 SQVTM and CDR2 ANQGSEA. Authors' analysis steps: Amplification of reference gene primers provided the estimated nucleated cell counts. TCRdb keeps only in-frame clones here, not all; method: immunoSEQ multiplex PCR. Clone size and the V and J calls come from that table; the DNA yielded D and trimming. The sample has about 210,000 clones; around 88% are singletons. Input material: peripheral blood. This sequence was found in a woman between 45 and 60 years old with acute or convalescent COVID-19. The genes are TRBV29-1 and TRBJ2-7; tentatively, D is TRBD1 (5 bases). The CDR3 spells CSVEAGRYEQYF. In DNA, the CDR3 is TGCAGCGTTGAGGCAGGGCGGTACGAGCAGTACTTC.